These T cell receptor beta chains were read from a single sample in a study of blood T cell repertoires in COVID-19. Assay: immunoSEQ multiplex PCR; the TCRdb copy retains only in-frame clones and omits some. The table shows roughly 120,000 clones, with about 85% occurring only once. The specimen sequenced was peripheral blood. These receptors all come from a human donor in a cohort sampled during active COVID-19. Both conserved end residues are part of each CDR3. The order of the fields is clone size, J gene, V gene, CDR3 length, D gene, CDR3 protein, CDR3 DNA. A D gene is named only where the DNA matches it firmly. Expanded clones get a size class; other rows say once, few or many, or leave the size out.

. TRBJ1-6 TRBV3-1/TRBV3-2 12 . CASSQEGQGNSF TGTGCCAGCAGCCAAGAAGGGCAGGGAAACTCCTTT
. TRBJ2-3 TRBV12-3/TRBV12-4 12 . CASSSTGNTQYF TGTGCCAGCAGTTCGACCGGGAATACGCAGTATTTT
. TRBJ2-7 TRBV11-2 11 . CASSPTVEQYF TGTGCCAGCAGCCCAACGGTAGAGCAGTACTTC
. TRBJ1-5 TRBV6-4 13 . CASSVDSYQPQHF TGTGCCAGCAGTGTCGACAGTTATCAGCCCCAGCATTTT
. TRBJ2-7 TRBV5-1 14 TRBD1 CASSLGQGPLEQYF TGCGCCAGCAGCTTGGGACAGGGCCCCCTCGAGCAGTACTTC
. TRBJ2-7 TRBV7-8 14 TRBD1 CASCRGTGSNEQYF TGTGCCAGCTGCCGGGGGACAGGGTCCAACGAGCAGTACTTC
. TRBJ2-3 TRBV4-1 18 TRBD2 CASSQVYQAGVTTDTQYF TGCGCCAGCAGCCAAGTGTACCAAGCGGGAGTGACGACAGATACGCAGTATTTT
. TRBJ2-3 TRBV28 16 TRBD2 CASSVPSSGSTDTQYF TGTGCCAGCAGTGTCCCTTCTAGCGGTAGCACAGATACGCAGTATTTT
. TRBJ2-3 TRBV11-2 13 . CASSLIGTDTQYF TGTGCCAGCAGCTTAATCGGCACAGATACGCAGTATTTT
. TRBJ1-4 TRBV19 16 TRBD1 CASSAPGGRGNEKLFF TGTGCCAGTAGCGCGCCGGGCGGCAGGGGGAATGAAAAACTGTTTTTT
once TRBJ2-1 TRBV11-2 13 . CASSIRVAREQFF TGTGCCAGCAGCATTAGAGTAGCTAGGGAGCAGTTCTTC
. TRBJ1-1 TRBV28 10 . CACVGTEAFF TGTGCCTGCGTTGGCACTGAAGCTTTCTTT
. TRBJ2-2 TRBV3-1/TRBV3-2 15 . CASSKPIGGHGELFF TGTGCCAGCAGCAAACCGATCGGGGGTCACGGGGAGCTGTTTTTT
. TRBJ2-7 TRBV30 15 . CAWSVDSHFSYEQYF TGTGCCTGGAGTGTAGACTCCCATTTTTCCTACGAGCAGTACTTC
. TRBJ2-1 TRBV11-2 15 TRBD2 CASSDSGGGYNEQFF TGTGCCAGCAGCGATAGCGGGGGAGGGTACAATGAGCAGTTCTTC
. TRBJ2-2 TRBV11-3 16 TRBD1 CASSQRRDRYTGELFF TGTGCCAGCAGCCAGCGTCGGGACAGGTACACCGGGGAGCTGTTTTTT
. TRBJ2-1 TRBV28 12 . CASSGVFNEQFF TGTGCCAGCAGCGGAGTGTTCAATGAGCAGTTCTTC
. TRBJ1-2 TRBV7-8 15 . CASSLAAILGGGYTF TGTGCCAGCAGCTTAGCGGCCATCCTGGGGGGAGGCTACACCTTC
. TRBJ2-3 TRBV28 11 . CASSFSYTQYF TGTGCCAGCAGTTTTTCATATACGCAGTATTTT
. TRBJ2-5 TRBV5-3 13 . CARRFGQQETQYF TGTGCCAGAAGATTCGGACAGCAAGAGACCCAGTACTTC
. TRBJ2-3 TRBV29-1 18 TRBD1 CSVETLRRGQGAGDTQYF TGCAGCGTTGAAACCCTTCGCCGAGGACAGGGGGCCGGGGATACGCAGTATTTT
. TRBJ2-1 TRBV19 14 . CASGGGGGRNEQFF TGTGCCAGCGGAGGGGGGGGCGGTAGGAATGAGCAGTTCTTC
. TRBJ2-7 TRBV18 13 . CASSPAGTYEQYF TGTGCCAGCTCACCAGCAGGGACCTACGAGCAGTACTTC
. TRBJ2-3 TRBV3-1/TRBV3-2 14 TRBD1 CASSPGQGADTQYF TGTGCCAGCAGCCCGGGACAGGGGGCAGATACGCAGTATTTT
. TRBJ2-1 TRBV5-8 15 . CASSPPSLPNNEQFF TGTGCCAGCAGCCCACCGAGTCTCCCCAACAATGAGCAGTTCTTC
. TRBJ1-3 TRBV3-1/TRBV3-2 17 . CASSQDPVSRSGNTIYF TGTGCCAGCAGCCAAGATCCCGTCAGTCGCTCTGGAAACACCATATATTTT
. TRBJ1-1 TRBV5-1 12 . CASSFGLAEAFF TGCGCCAGCAGTTTTGGCCTGGCTGAAGCTTTCTTT
. TRBJ1-3 TRBV5-1 15 . CASSLEVTAGNTIYF TGCGCCAGCAGCTTGGAGGTAACAGCTGGAAACACCATATATTTT
once TRBJ1-2 TRBV27 15 TRBD1 CASSQAGTVPYGYTF TGTGCCAGCAGTCAGGCCGGGACAGTCCCCTATGGCTACACCTTC
. TRBJ1-4 TRBV19 16 . CASRDKGGATNEKLFF TGTGCCAGTAGAGATAAAGGGGGGGCAACTAATGAAAAACTGTTTTTT
. TRBJ2-7 TRBV18 15 TRBD2 CASSPSSGVVYEQYF TGTGCCAGCTCACCAAGTAGCGGGGTGGTCTACGAGCAGTACTTC
once TRBJ2-5 TRBV7-3 16 . CASSLTPRGGPETQYF TGTGCCAGCAGCTTAACTCCTCGAGGAGGGCCAGAGACCCAGTACTTC
. TRBJ1-1 TRBV19 12 . CASSITGTEAFF TGTGCCAGTAGTATAACGGGCACTGAAGCTTTCTTT
. TRBJ1-5 TRBV30 17 TRBD1 CAWSVDWDRVSNQPQHF TGTGCCTGGAGTGTAGATTGGGACAGGGTTAGCAATCAGCCCCAGCATTTT
. TRBJ2-3 TRBV10-2 14 TRBD2 CASRTAGGTDTQYF TGCGCCAGCAGGACAGCGGGAGGCACAGATACGCAGTATTTT
few TRBJ1-5 TRBV3-1/TRBV3-2 16 TRBD1 CASSPRGQYSNQPQHF TGTGCCAGCAGCCCTAGGGGACAGTATAGCAATCAGCCCCAGCATTTT
. TRBJ2-7 TRBV5-6 13 . CASRATVAYEQYF TGTGCCAGCAGGGCAACAGTGGCCTACGAGCAGTACTTC
. TRBJ1-6 TRBV27 13 . CASSYRSNSPLHF TGTGCCAGCAGTTACAGGTCAAATTCACCCCTCCACTTT
. TRBJ1-2 TRBV7-9 13 TRBD1 CASSTTGPLGYTF TGTGCCAGCAGCACGACAGGGCCCCTTGGCTACACCTTC
. TRBJ2-7 TRBV27 12 . CASRLSTGNLAF TGTGCCAGCAGATTAAGCACAGGGAACCTTGCCTTC
. TRBJ2-7 TRBV12-3/TRBV12-4 13 TRBD1 CASSFGQGLEQYF TGTGCCAGCAGCTTCGGACAGGGGCTCGAGCAGTACTTC
. TRBJ2-7 TRBV5-8 17 . CASSLGYGTTNSYEQYF TGTGCCAGCAGCTTGGGGTATGGGACAACCAACTCCTACGAGCAGTACTTC
. TRBJ1-4 TRBV5-1 15 TRBD1 CASSLPGQGNEKLFF TGCGCCAGCAGCTTACCGGGACAGGGCAATGAAAAACTGTTTTTT
. TRBJ2-1 TRBV5-4 15 TRBD1 CASSLTGGDYNEQFF TGTGCCAGCAGCCTCACAGGGGGAGACTACAATGAGCAGTTCTTC
. TRBJ2-6 TRBV19 18 TRBD1 CASSLFGQGPSGANVLTF TGTGCCAGTAGCCTATTCGGACAGGGGCCATCTGGGGCCAACGTCCTGACTTTC
. TRBJ2-3 TRBV7-9 15 TRBD2 CASSPSAGVVDTQYF TGTGCCAGCAGCCCAAGTGCGGGAGTTGTAGATACGCAGTATTTT